The 18 T cell receptor beta chains below were found in one sample sequenced in a study of blood T cell repertoires in COVID-19. Generated by immunoSEQ multiplex PCR, the TCRdb table keeps only in-frame clones and is missing some. Among approximately 220,000 clones listed, around four fifths were seen once. Source material: peripheral blood. The receptor set was obtained from a woman in her fifties or sixties with acute or convalescent COVID-19.

In nucleotides, the CDR3 is TGTGCCAGCAGCCTAAACTCTGCGGGATACGAGCAGTACTTC. Translated, it gives CASSLNSAGYEQYF. The chain couples TRBV3-1 (or the pseudogene TRBV3-2) to TRBJ2-7; D may be TRBD2 (6 bases). The CDR3 is 14 residues long. CDR1 is LGHDT and CDR2 is YNNKEL in the germline V gene (reference sequence). Trimming pared 4 bases from V and 4 bases from J, leaving 14 bases between.

The V call is TRBV5-1, the J call TRBJ2-1; 10 bases align to TRBD2. Germline V CDR1 and CDR2: SGHRS, YFSETQ. CDR3 size: 15 residues. V shed 5 bases, J shed 7 bases, and the junction held 9 bases outside the gene matches. The CDR3 DNA is TGCGCCAGCAGGGAGGGCCTAGCGGGAGTGAATGAGCAGTTCTTC. It codes for CASREGLAGVNEQFF. Full variable domain (missing parts from reference TRBV5-1 and TRBJ2-1): KAGVTQTPRYLIKTRGQQVTLSCSPISGHRSVSWYQQTPGQGLQFLFEYFSETQRNKGNFPGRFSGRQFSNSRSEMNVSTLELGDSALYLCASREGLAGVNEQFFGPGTRLTVL.

V usage is TRBV24-1 and J usage is TRBJ2-1; D is ambiguous. Trimming removed 5 bases from V and 7 bases from J, with 5 bases in between. The germline CDR1 and CDR2 sequences are KGHDR and SFDVKD. The CDR3 consists of 11 residues. The CDR3 region is CATSANNEQFF. In nucleotides, the CDR3 is TGTGCCACCAGTGCTAATAATGAGCAGTTCTTC.

This sequence joins TRBV6-5 and TRBJ1-2, with TRBD1 matching over 10 bases. The V segment lost 4 bases and the J segment 6 bases; nucleotides outside the gene matches: 8. The germline gives CDR1 MNHEY, CDR2 SVGAGI. The CDR3 length is 15 residues. The CDR3 coding sequence is TGTGCCAGCAGTTTAAAATCCGGGACAGGGGATGGCTACACCTTC. Its translation is CASSLKSGTGDGYTF.

This chain links TRBV10-3 with TRBJ1-5; 9 nucleotides align to TRBD1. Germline lookup yields CDR1 ENHRY and CDR2 SYGVKD. The trim removed 11 bases at V and 7 bases at J, leaving 18 bases unmatched. CDR3 length equals 16 residues. The CDR3 reads CAPSFRDRVGYQPQHF. The CDR3 coding sequence is TGTGCCCCTAGTTTTCGGGACAGGGTAGGATACCAGCCCCAGCATTTT.

The chain combines TRBV19 with TRBJ1-1; 12 bases agree with TRBD1. V was clipped by 5 bases and J by 6 bases; unmatched bases: 4. CDR3 length equals 14 residues. Germline CDR1 is LNHDA and CDR2 is SQIVND (reference sequence). This CDR3 reads CASSRDRGLAEAFF. The CDR3 nucleotides are TGTGCCAGTAGTCGGGACAGGGGGCTCGCTGAAGCTTTCTTT. Filled out from reference TRBV19 and TRBJ1-1, the complete variable domain reads DGGITQSPKYLFRKEGQNVTLSCEQNLNHDAMYWYRQDPGQGLRLIYYSQIVNDFQKGDIAEGYSVSREKKESFPLTVTSAQKNPTAFYLCASSRDRGLAEAFFGQGTRLTVV.

The V gene is TRBV18, the J gene TRBJ1-1; TRBD1 matches at 8 bases. This CDR3 comprises 14 residues. V lost 6 bases and J lost 4; bases outside the gene matches: 7. The germline V gene encodes CDR1 KGHSH and CDR2 LQKENI. CDR3 in DNA: TGTGCCAGCTCTCGACAGGGGTCGGGCACTGAAGCTTTCTTT. As protein: CASSRQGSGTEAFF.

The V call is TRBV5-1, the J call TRBJ1-1; 8 bases fit TRBD1. The CDR3 sequence is 12 residues long. Trimming took 4 bases from V and 10 from J; bases not matched to a gene: 6. The germline V gene has CDR1 SGHRS and CDR2 YFSETQ. The CDR3 nucleotides are TGCGCCAGCAGCGTCGACAGGGGTTCAGCTTTCTTT. Translated, it gives CASSVDRGSAFF.

This CDR3 reads CASSIIGGSVNTEAFF. The CDR3 DNA sequence: TGTGCCAGCAGCATAATCGGTGGCAGCGTGAACACTGAAGCTTTCTTT. J is TRBJ1-1 and V is TRBV11-2; no firm D call. The CDR3 is 16 residues long. The germline gives CDR1 SGHAT, CDR2 FQNNGV. The V end was cut by 5 bases, the J end by 0 bases, with 16 bases between.

This chain connects TRBV4-1 to TRBJ2-3; TRBD1 agrees at 9 bases. Germline assignment: CDR1 MGHRA and CDR2 YSYEKL. The CDR3 length is 16 residues. The junction had 3 bases not matched to a gene; V was cut back by 1 base and J by 1 base. CDR3 region: CASSQAGDRGTDTQYF. CDR3 nucleotides: TGCGCCAGCAGCCAAGCTGGGGACAGGGGCACAGATACGCAGTATTTT.

The chain employs TRBV29-1 and TRBJ1-1; 10 bases are shared with TRBD1. The CDR3 has 15 residues. Germline V gene sequence: CDR1 SQVTM, CDR2 ANQGSEA. J gave up 5 bases and V 1 base, and 7 bases lay outside the gene matches. This chain's CDR3 is CSVEASTGGLTEAFF. The CDR3, as DNA: TGCAGCGTTGAAGCCTCGACAGGGGGCTTAACTGAAGCTTTCTTT.

The V and J genes are TRBV18 and TRBJ2-6; 8 bases line up with TRBD1. This CDR3 contains 17 residues. V was clipped by 5 bases and J by 0 bases; unmatched bases: 6. Germline V gene data show CDR1 as KGHSH and CDR2 as LQKENI. CDR3 DNA: TGTGCCAGCTCAATAGACAGGGGAACCTCTGGGGCCAACGTCCTGACTTTC. Translating gives CASSIDRGTSGANVLTF. Together with reference TRBV18 and TRBJ2-6, the CDR3 gives the full variable domain: NAGVMQNPRHLVRRRGQEARLRCSPMKGHSHVYWYRQLPEEGLKFMVYLQKENIIDESGMPKERFSAEFPKEGPSILRIQQVVRGDSAAYFCASSIDRGTSGANVLTFGAGSRLTVL.

This clone was observed a single time. In DNA, the CDR3 is TGTGCCAGCAGCACGAAGCCCCGAGGGATAACTGAAGCTTTCTTT. Its translation: CASSTKPRGITEAFF. The chain recombines TRBV6-5 with TRBJ1-1; D remains unclear. Trimming took 6 bases from V and 5 from J, leaving 19 bases between them. The CDR3 is made up of 15 amino acids. The germline gives CDR1 MNHEY, CDR2 SVGAGI.

The chain links TRBV5-1 to TRBJ1-1; tentative D call: TRBD1 (5 bases). V lost 5 bases to trimming and J lost 2 bases, with 13 bases between them. Germline values: CDR1 SGHRS, CDR2 YFSETQ. The CDR3 consists of 14 residues. CDR3 sequence reads: CASRSLGGNTEAFF. Written as DNA, the CDR3 is TGCGCCAGCAGATCATTGGGGGGAAACACTGAAGCTTTCTTT.

This chain links TRBV19 with TRBJ2-2; 8 bases match TRBD1. The length of the CDR3 is 18 residues. Germline CDR1 is LNHDA and CDR2 is SQIVND (reference sequence). V shed 4 bases and J 5 bases; nucleotides not matched to a gene: 15. The CDR3 DNA sequence: TGTGCCAGTAGTACCGTCAGGGGGCGGGATGGAGAAACCGGGGAGCTGTTTTTT. Translating it yields CASSTVRGRDGETGELFF.

The chain is built from TRBV4-1 and TRBJ2-5; a possible D gene is TRBD2 (6 bases). V dropped 1 base and J dropped 0 bases, with 21 bases sitting between them. Germline loops: CDR1 MGHRA, CDR2 YSYEKL. This CDR3 comprises 19 residues. The CDR3 nucleotides read TGCGCCAGCAGCCAAGTCCTAGCCACCGGTAGCGGCAACCAAGAGACCCAGTACTTC. It translates to CASSQVLATGSGNQETQYF.

The chain uses TRBV7-9 and TRBJ2-1, with TRBD2 as a possible D gene (6 bases). The V end lost 4 bases, the J end lost 9 bases, and 19 bases lay between the germline ends. Germline V lookup: CDR1 SEHNR, CDR2 FQNEAQ (reference sequence). The CDR3 covers 15 residues. The CDR3 DNA sequence: TGTGCCAGCAGCTCGAGTAGGGGACTGGCGGGTGAGCAGTTCTTC. Residues: CASSSSRGLAGEQFF. The whole variable domain, remainder taken from reference TRBV7-9 and TRBJ2-1, is DTGVSQNPRHKITKRGQNVTFRCDPISEHNRLYWYRQTLGQGPEFLTYFQNEAQLEKSRLLSDRFSAERPKGSFSTLEIQRTEQGDSAMYLCASSSSRGLAGEQFFGPGTRLTVL.

This rearrangement joins TRBV3-1 (or the pseudogene TRBV3-2) to TRBJ1-2, with D maybe TRBD1 (6 bases). V was shortened by 4 bases and J by 8 bases, with 14 bases between the two germline ends. CDR3 size: 13 residues. Germline V CDR1 and CDR2: LGHDT, YNNKEL (reference sequence). The CDR3 is CASSPLARGGYTF. For the CDR3, the DNA is TGTGCCAGCAGCCCCCTGGCCAGGGGCGGCTACACCTTC.